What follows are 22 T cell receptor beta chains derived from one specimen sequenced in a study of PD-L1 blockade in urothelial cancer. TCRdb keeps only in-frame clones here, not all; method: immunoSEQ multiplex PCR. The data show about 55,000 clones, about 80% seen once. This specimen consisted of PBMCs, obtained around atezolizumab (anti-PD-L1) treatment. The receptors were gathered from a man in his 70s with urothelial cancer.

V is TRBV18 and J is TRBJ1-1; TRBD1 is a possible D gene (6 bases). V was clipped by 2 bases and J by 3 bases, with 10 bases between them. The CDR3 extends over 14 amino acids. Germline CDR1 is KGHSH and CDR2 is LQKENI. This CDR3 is CASSPRAGDTEAFF. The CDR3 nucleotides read TGTGCCAGCTCACCAAGGGCAGGGGACACTGAAGCTTTCTTT.

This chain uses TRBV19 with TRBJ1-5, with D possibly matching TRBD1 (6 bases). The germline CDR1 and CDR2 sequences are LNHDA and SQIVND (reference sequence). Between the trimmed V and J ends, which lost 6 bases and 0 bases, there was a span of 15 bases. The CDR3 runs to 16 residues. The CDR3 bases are TGTGCCAGTAGCCGCATGGACAGTACTAGCAATCAGCCCCAGCATTTT. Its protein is CASSRMDSTSNQPQHF.

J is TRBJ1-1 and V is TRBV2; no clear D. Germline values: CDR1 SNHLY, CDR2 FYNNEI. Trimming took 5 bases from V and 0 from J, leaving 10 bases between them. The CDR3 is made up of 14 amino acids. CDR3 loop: CASSTGLLNTEAFF. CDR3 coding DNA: TGTGCCAGCAGTACGGGGTTATTGAACACTGAAGCTTTCTTT.

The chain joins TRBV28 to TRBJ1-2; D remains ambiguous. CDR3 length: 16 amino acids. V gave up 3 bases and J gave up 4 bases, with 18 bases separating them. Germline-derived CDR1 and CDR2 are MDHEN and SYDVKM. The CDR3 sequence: CASSFLPQAVTYGYTF. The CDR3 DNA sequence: TGTGCCAGCAGTTTTTTACCCCAGGCTGTAACCTATGGCTACACCTTC.

The CDR3 DNA follows: TGTGCCAGCAGTAGACAGGGTATAGATAATTCACCCCTCCACTTT. Its translation: CASSRQGIDNSPLHF. V usage is TRBV2 and J usage is TRBJ1-6, with TRBD1 matching over 7 bases. With V trimmed by 5 bases and J by 5 bases, 6 bases remained unmatched. The CDR3 is 15 amino acids. Germline loops: CDR1 SNHLY, CDR2 FYNNEI.

The CDR3 protein is CASRGTGPGETQYF. CDR3 DNA sequence: TGTGCCAGCAGGGGGACAGGGCCCGGGGAGACCCAGTACTTC. The chain carries TRBV2 and TRBJ2-5, with 9 bases matching TRBD1. V shed 6 bases, J shed 5 bases, and the junction held 7 bases outside the gene matches. The CDR3 is 14 residues long. Germline CDR1 reads SNHLY; CDR2 reads FYNNEI. The variable domain in full, with the rest retrieved from reference TRBV2 and TRBJ2-5, is EPEVTQTPSHQVTQMGQEVILRCVPISNHLYFYWYRQILGQKVEFLVSFYNNEISEKSEIFDDQFSVERPDGSNFTLKIRSTKLEDSAMYFCASRGTGPGETQYFGPGTRLLVL.

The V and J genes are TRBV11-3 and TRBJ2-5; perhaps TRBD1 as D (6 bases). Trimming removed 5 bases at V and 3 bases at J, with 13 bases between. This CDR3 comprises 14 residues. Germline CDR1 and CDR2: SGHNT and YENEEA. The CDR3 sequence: CASSAIQGEETQYF. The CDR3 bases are TGTGCCAGCAGCGCCATACAGGGAGAAGAGACCCAGTACTTC.

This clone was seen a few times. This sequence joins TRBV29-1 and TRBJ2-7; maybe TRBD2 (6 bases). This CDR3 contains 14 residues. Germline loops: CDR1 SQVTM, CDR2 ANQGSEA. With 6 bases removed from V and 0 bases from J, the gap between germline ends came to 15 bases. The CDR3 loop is CSVGRHSYSYEQYF. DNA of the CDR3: TGCAGCGTGGGGAGGCACTCCTACTCCTACGAGCAGTACTTC.

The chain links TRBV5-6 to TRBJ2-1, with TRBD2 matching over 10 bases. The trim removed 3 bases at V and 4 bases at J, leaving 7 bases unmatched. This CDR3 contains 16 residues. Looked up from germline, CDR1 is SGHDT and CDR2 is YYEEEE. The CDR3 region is CASSSRTSGLYNEQFF. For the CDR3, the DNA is TGTGCCAGCAGCTCCAGGACTAGCGGCCTTTACAATGAGCAGTTCTTC.

CDR3 amino acids: CASSIWGDNEQFF. The CDR3 nucleotides are TGTGCCAGTAGTATATGGGGGGACAATGAGCAGTTCTTC. The chain links TRBV19 to TRBJ2-1, with TRBD2 as a possible D gene (6 bases). CDR3 length: 13 amino acids. Germline V lookup: CDR1 LNHDA, CDR2 SQIVND (reference sequence). Trimming pared 2 bases from V and 5 bases from J, leaving 7 bases between.

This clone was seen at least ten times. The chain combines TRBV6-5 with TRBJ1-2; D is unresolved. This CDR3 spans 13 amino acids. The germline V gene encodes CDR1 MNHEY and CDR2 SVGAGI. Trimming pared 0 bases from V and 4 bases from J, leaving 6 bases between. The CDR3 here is CASSYSGGYGYTF. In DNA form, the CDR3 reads TGTGCCAGCAGTTACTCCGGAGGCTATGGCTACACCTTC.

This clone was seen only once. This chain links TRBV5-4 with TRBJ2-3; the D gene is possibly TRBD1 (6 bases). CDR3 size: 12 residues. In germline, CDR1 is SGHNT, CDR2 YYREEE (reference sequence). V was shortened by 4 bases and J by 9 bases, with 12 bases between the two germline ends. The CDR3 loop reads CASSPLQGTQYF. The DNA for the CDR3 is TGTGCCAGCAGCCCACTACAGGGCACGCAGTATTTT. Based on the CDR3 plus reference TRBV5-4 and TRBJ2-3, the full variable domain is ETGVTQSPTHLIKTRGQQVTLRCSSQSGHNTVSWYQQALGQGPQFIFQYYREEENGRGNFPPRFSGLQFPNYSSELNVNALELDDSALYLCASSPLQGTQYFGPGTRLTVL.

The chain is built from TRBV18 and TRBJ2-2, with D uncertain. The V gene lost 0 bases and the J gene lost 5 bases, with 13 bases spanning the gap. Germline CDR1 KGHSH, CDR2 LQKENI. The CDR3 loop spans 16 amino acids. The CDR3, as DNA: TGTGCCAGCTCACCACCGAGGAATAAGCGAACCGGGGAGCTGTTTTTT. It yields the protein CASSPPRNKRTGELFF.

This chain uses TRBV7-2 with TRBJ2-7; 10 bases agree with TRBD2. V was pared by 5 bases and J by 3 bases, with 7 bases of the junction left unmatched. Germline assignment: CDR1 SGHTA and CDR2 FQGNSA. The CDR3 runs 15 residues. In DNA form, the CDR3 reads TGTGCCAGCAGCCCCCGGACTAGCGGAGGCTACGAGCAGTACTTC. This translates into CASSPRTSGGYEQYF. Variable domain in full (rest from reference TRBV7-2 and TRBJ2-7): GAGVSQSPSNKVTEKGKDVELRCDPISGHTALYWYRQSLGQGLEFLIYFQGNSAPDKSGLPSDRFSAERTGGSVSTLTIQRTQQEDSAVYLCASSPRTSGGYEQYFGPGTRLTVT.

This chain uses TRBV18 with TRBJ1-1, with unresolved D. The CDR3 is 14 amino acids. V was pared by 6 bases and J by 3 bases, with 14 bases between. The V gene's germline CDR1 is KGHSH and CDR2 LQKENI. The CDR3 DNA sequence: TGTGCCAGCTCCCCCGTGAGGGTCTACACTGAAGCTTTCTTT. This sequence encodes CASSPVRVYTEAFF.

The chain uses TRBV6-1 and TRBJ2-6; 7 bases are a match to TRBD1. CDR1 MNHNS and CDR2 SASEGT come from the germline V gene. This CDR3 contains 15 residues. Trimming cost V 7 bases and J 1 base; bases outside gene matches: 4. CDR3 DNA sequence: TGTGCCAGCAAGTCAGGGGGATCTGGGGCCAACGTCCTGACTTTC. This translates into CASKSGGSGANVLTF.

In DNA form, the CDR3 reads TGCGCCAGCAGCTTGGCCCCCGGGGGGCGCGGGGAGCAGTACTTC. It yields the protein CASSLAPGGRGEQYF. This chain connects TRBV5-1 to TRBJ2-7; D might be TRBD2 (7 bases). Germline V gives CDR1 SGHRS, CDR2 YFSETQ. The CDR3 sequence is 15 residues long. The V end lost 0 bases, the J end lost 7 bases, and 17 bases lay between the germline ends.

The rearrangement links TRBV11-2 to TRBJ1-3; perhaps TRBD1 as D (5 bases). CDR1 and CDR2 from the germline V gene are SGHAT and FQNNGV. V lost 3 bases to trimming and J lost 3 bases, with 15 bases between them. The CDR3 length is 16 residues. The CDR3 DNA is TGTGCCAGCAGCTTGGATAAGGGGATGGGTGGAAACACCATATATTTT. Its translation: CASSLDKGMGGNTIYF.

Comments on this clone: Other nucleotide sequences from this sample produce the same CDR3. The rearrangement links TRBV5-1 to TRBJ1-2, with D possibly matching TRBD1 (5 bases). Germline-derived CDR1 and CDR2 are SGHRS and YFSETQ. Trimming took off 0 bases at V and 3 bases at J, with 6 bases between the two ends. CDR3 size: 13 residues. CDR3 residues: CASSLGGDYGYTF. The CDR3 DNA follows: TGCGCCAGCAGCTTGGGGGGGGACTATGGCTACACCTTC.

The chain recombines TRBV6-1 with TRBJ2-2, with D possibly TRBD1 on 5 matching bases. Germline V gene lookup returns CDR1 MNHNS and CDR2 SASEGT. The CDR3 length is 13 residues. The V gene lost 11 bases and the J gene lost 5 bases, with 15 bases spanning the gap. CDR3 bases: TGTGCCTTTCGACAGAGAGATACCGGGGAGCTGTTTTTT. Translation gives CAFRQRDTGELFF.

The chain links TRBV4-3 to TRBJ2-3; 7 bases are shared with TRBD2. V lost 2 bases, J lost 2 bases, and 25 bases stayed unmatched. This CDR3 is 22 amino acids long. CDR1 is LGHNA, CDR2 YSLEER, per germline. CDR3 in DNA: TGCGCCAGCAGCCAAAACAGGCCCCGCCTGGCGGGGGAGACCAGTAACACAGATACGCAGTATTTT. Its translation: CASSQNRPRLAGETSNTDTQYF.

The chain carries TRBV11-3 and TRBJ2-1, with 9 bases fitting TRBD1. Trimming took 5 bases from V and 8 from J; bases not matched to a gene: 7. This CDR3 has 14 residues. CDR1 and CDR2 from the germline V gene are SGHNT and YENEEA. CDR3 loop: CASSPRDRVYEQFF. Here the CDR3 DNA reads TGTGCCAGCAGCCCACGGGACAGGGTTTATGAGCAGTTCTTC.